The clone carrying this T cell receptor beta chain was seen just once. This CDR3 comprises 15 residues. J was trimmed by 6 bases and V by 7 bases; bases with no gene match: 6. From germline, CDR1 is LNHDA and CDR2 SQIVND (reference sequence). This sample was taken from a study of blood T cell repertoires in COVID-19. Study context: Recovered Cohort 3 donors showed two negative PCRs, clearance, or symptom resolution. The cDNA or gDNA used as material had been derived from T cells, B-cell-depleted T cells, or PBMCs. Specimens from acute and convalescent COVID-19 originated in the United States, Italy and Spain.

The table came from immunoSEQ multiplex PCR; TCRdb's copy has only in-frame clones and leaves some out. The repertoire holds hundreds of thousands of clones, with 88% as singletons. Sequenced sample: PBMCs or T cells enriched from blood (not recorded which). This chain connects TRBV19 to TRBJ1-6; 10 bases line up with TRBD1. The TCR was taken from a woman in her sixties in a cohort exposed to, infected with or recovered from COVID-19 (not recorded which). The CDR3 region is CASTTTGGGNSPLHF. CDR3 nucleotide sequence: TGTGCCAGTACTACGACAGGGGGCGGTAATTCACCCCTCCACTTT.